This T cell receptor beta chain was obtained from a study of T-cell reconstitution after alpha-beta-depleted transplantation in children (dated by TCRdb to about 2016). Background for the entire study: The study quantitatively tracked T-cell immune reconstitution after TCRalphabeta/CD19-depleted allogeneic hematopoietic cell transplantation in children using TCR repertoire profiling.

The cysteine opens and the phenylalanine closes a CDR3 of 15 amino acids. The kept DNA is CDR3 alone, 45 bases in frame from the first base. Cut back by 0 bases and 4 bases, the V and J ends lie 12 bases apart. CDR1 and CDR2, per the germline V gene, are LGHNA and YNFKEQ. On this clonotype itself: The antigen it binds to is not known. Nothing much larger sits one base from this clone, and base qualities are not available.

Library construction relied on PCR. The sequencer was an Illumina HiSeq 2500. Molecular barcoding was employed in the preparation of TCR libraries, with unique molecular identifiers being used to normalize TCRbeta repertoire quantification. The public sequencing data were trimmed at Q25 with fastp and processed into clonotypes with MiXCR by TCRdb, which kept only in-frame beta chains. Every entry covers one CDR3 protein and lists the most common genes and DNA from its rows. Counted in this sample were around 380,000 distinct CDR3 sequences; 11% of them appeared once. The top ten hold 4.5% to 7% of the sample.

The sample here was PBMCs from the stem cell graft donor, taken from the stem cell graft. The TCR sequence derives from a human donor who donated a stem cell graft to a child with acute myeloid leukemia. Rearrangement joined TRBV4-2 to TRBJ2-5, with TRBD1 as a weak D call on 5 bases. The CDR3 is CASSQDLAGIETQYF. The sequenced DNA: TGTGCCAGCAGCCAAGACTTGGCAGGGATAGAGACCCAGTACTTC.